This T cell receptor beta chain was profiled in a study of shared clonotypes between healthy human individuals (dated by TCRdb to 2019 to 2021). With respect to the entire study: The cohort comprised a couple of women and a few men aged 18 to 49 years. Blood TCR repertoires of about five healthy adults were deeply sequenced to estimate repertoire size and the extent of clonotype sharing between individuals. For each donor, CD4 naive and CD4 memory were each given three plates, CD8 naive was given two plates, and CD8 memory was given one plate. Per donor, leukapheresis produced somewhere between about 0.9 and 9.5 billion PBMCs. Libraries were prepared and TCR repertoires were sequenced by different laboratories using diverse techniques, in order to increase sequencing depth and limit assay-specific biases.

For the CD8 naive samples, CD45RO-negative cells were positively selected for CCR7, yielding a CD45RA+CCR7+ population from which TemRA cells were excluded. The donors were healthy, HIV-negative adults who had no recently reported acute infections or vaccinations. All donors were Caucasian adults living in Nashville, Tennessee, USA. Blood was collected by leukapheresis, and PBMCs were isolated by Ficoll-Histopaque density gradient centrifugation and then cryopreserved in liquid nitrogen vapor phase. Purity and quantity of every magnetically sorted T cell population were checked by analytical flow cytometry. Each sorted fraction had its genomic DNA isolated and then quantified by UV absorbance on a Nanodrop 2000c. Using the deep immunoSEQ assay, multiplex PCR amplified TCR CDR3 regions from genomic DNA. Extracted genomic DNA from each cell subset was spread evenly across all wells of several immunoSEQ 96-well plates, with each plate serving as a replicate. For sorted subsets, around 0.2 ug of genomic DNA, equivalent to roughly 33,000 T cell genomes, went into each replicate PCR. The purified libraries were quantified using a Qubit 3.0 fluorometer, sized with a Bioanalyzer 2100, and then quantified again using the KAPA Library Quantification kit. A separate single-read 150-cycle Illumina NextSeq 550 flow cell was used to sequence each immunoSEQ 96-well plate. The authors' pipeline ran thus. Because the immunoSEQ output included only junctional sequences and no quality scores, the filtering could not be the same as the filtering used for full-length reads. To assign V/J genes and CDR3, sequences were annotated using PyIR, a Python wrapper for IgBLAST v1.9, with IMGT germline references. Reads were removed for weak V/J assignments (E-value above 1e-6), missing CDR3, stop codons, out-of-frame junctions, or ambiguous translated residues. V3J clonotypes were defined as sequences sharing an identical inferred V gene, J gene, and CDR3 amino acid sequence. To compute the percentage overlap between repertoires, the number of shared unique clonotypes was divided by the size of the smaller repertoire. Three approaches were used to assess repertoire richness: RTK rarefaction, the Chao1 estimator, and Recon v2.1 estimates of unobserved clonotypes. For all TCRbeta clonotypes obtained by the gDNA method from a few donors, generation probabilities were computed with OLGA. TCRdb stores this immuneACCESS table with in-frame sequences only. Part of the clones is absent; in the studies checked, under half of the shortfall reflects unresolved V genes, and no reason is known for the rest. The V and J calls and clone size were taken over from that table, and D and trimming were inferred from the DNA. The sample yields hundreds of thousands of clones; approximately 95% were counted once. About 0.11% of the sample comes from the top ten.

What the study reported, not specific to this receptor: Incomplete sequencing was indicated by rarefaction of sorted-subset datasets, despite the large sequencing depth. Only blood was sampled, and tissue TCR repertoires likely differ from those in blood. Pairwise subsampling led to the expectation that sequencing depth would affect the degree of clonotype sharing among donors. Because the study included only a small number of donors, the genetic and exposure-history diversity represented was limited. Across a few donors, roughly 5% of naive CD4, 3% to 4% of naive CD8, approximately 2.5% of memory CD4, and about 0.44% of memory CD8 clonotypes were shared. Larger estimated clonotype richness was generally found for naive subsets than for memory subsets. Higher generation probabilities were observed for clonotypes shared by all four sorted-subset donors than for non-shared clonotypes.

Reading the germline V gene gives CDR1 SGHRS and CDR2 YFSETQ. Trimming leaves V shorter by 6 bases and J shorter by 3 bases, with the junction holding 6 bases beyond the gene matches. The CDR3 sequence holds 15 residues, the cysteine and phenylalanine included. Only the CDR3 part of the read is kept: 45 bases, read in frame from the first base. As to this clone: There is no known antigen for this receptor. The sample holds no much larger clone one base away, and base qualities are not on file.

The chain links TRBV5-1 with TRBJ2-1; TRBD1 aligns with 10 central bases. The sample comprised naive CD8+ T cells sorted from blood. Read against the paper, the sample's cell subset or site label means: CD45RA+CCR7+. The TCR was taken from a woman aged 25-40 years in good health. This receptor carries the CDR3 CASTPDRGSYNEQFF. The DNA sequence reads TGCGCCAGCACACCGGACAGGGGGAGCTACAATGAGCAGTTCTTC. Reference TRBV5-1 and TRBJ2-1 genes cover what lies past the CDR3, so the full variable domain is KAGVTQTPRYLIKTRGQQVTLSCSPISGHRSVSWYQQTPGQGLQFLFEYFSETQRNKGNFPGRFSGRQFSNSRSEMNVSTLELGDSALYLCASTPDRGSYNEQFFGPGTRLTVL.